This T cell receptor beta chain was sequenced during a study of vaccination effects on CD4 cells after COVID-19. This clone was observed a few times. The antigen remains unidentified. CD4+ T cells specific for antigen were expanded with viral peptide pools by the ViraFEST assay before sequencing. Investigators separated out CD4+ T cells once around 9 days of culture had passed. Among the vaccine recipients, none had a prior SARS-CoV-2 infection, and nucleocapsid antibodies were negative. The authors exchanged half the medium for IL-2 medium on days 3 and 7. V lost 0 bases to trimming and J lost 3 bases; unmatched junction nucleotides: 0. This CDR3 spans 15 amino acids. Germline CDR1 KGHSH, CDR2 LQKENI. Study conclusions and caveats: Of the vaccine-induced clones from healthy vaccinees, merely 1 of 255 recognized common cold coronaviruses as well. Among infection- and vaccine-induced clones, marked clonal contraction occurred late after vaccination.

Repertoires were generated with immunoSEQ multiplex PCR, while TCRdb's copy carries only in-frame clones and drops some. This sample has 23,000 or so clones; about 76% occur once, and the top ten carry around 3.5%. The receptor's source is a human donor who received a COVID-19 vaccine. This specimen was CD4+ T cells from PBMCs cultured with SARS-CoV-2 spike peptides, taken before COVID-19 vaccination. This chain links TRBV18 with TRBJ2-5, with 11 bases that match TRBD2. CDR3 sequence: CASSPPGLAEETQYF. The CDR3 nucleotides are TGTGCCAGCTCACCACCGGGACTAGCGGAAGAGACCCAGTACTTC.